The next 10 T cell receptor beta chains were all read from a single sample in a study of T cell repertoires in cytomegalovirus infection. For these receptors, no antigen is known. A single record per CDR3 protein comes from TCRdb applying MiXCR to the reads. In the table there are 750,000 to 950,000 distinct CDR3 sequences, 25% to 30% of which are singletons. The specimen was cultured CD8+ T cells from PBMCs, collected from culture after CMV antigen stimulation. The receptors derive from a human donor in good health (CMV status not recorded). Some clones in this sample may be carry-over from other donors' samples.

This clonotype was seen only a few times. The V call is TRBV6-1, the J call TRBJ1-1; D is possibly TRBD1 (5 bases). The CDR3 totals 14 residues. Per germline, CDR1 MNHNS and CDR2 SASEGT. With 6 bases removed from V and 3 bases from J, the gap between germline ends came to 14 bases. CDR3 DNA sequence: TGTGCCAGCAGGGGAGAGGGGCCGCACACTGAAGCTTTCTTT. Translation: CASRGEGPHTEAFF.

For the CDR3, the DNA is TGTGCCATCACGGCGGGGGGCCGAGATACGCAGTATTTT. Protein: CAITAGGRDTQYF. The rearrangement links TRBV10-3 to TRBJ2-3, with TRBD2 matching over 8 bases. The germline CDR1 and CDR2 sequences are ENHRY and SYGVKD. This CDR3 is 13 amino acids long. The V segment lost 7 bases and the J segment 5 bases; nucleotides outside the gene matches: 5.

The chain couples TRBV5-1 to TRBJ1-3; D possibly corresponds to TRBD1 (5 bases). CDR3 length: 18 amino acids. V gave up 3 bases and J gave up 0 bases, with 19 bases separating them. Germline values: CDR1 SGHRS, CDR2 YFSETQ. This CDR3 reads CASSYQARDADSGNTIYF. The DNA of the CDR3 is TGCGCCAGCAGCTACCAAGCCCGGGACGCGGACTCTGGAAACACCATATATTTT.

The chain couples TRBV15 to TRBJ1-1; tentatively, D is TRBD1 (6 bases). The CDR3 extends over 16 amino acids. V gave up 4 bases and J gave up 2 bases, with 17 bases separating them. Germline V gene lookup returns CDR1 LNHNV and CDR2 YYDKDF (reference sequence). DNA for the CDR3: TGTGCCACCAGCACCCTAGGTGGGGACAAAAACACTGAAGCTTTCTTT. Amino acid sequence: CATSTLGGDKNTEAFF.

V usage is TRBV28 and J usage is TRBJ2-7; D is perhaps TRBD2 (6 bases). Germline V lookup: CDR1 MDHEN, CDR2 SYDVKM. The V end was cut by 3 bases, the J end by 0 bases, with 15 bases between. The CDR3 sequence is 16 residues long. The CDR3 coding sequence is TGTGCCAGCAGTTTTCCGACGGGAGAAAGCTCCTACGAGCAGTACGTC. This sequence encodes CASSFPTGESSYEQYV.

This sequence joins TRBV4-1 and TRBJ2-3; a possible D gene is TRBD1 (6 bases). The CDR3 spans 17 residues. The ends were cut back, 1 base at V and 2 bases at J, with 16 bases in the middle. The germline V gene has CDR1 MGHRA and CDR2 YSYEKL. The CDR3 bases are TGCGCCAGCAGCCAAGTTCCGCAGGGGCTTCACACAGATACGCAGTATTTT. Amino acids: CASSQVPQGLHTDTQYF.

The chain couples TRBV20-1 to TRBJ1-5, with D possibly TRBD1 on 5 matching bases. The CDR3 totals 14 residues. The germline V gene encodes CDR1 DFQATT and CDR2 SNEGSKA (reference sequence). V lost 3 bases and J 7 bases, leaving 16 bases between the germline ends. The CDR3, as DNA: TGCAGTGCTAGGTTAGGGCAGGGAGGCCAGCCCCAGCATTTT. Its protein is CSARLGQGGQPQHF.

CDR3 in amino acids: CASSPPGTGWFNEQFF. The DNA of the CDR3 is TGTGCCAGTAGCCCTCCCGGGACAGGGTGGTTCAATGAGCAGTTCTTC. The gene calls are TRBV19 and TRBJ2-1, with 9 bases matching TRBD1. This CDR3 has 16 residues. Germline CDR1 reads LNHDA; CDR2 reads SQIVND (reference sequence). Trimming at V came to 6 bases and at J to 6 bases, leaving 12 bases not matched to a gene.

The CDR3 is CASSYDRVKYGYTF. CDR3 in DNA: TGTGCCAGCAGTTACGACAGGGTGAAGTATGGCTACACCTTC. This chain joins TRBV6-2 or TRBV6-3 and TRBJ1-2; 7 bases match TRBD1. The CDR3 has 14 amino acids. CDR1 is MNHEY, CDR2 SVGEGT, per germline. J was trimmed by 5 bases and V by 2 bases; bases with no gene match: 5.

The CDR3 DNA is TGCGCCAGCAGCCAGGGACTAGCGGGGGGGGCAGATACGCAGTATTTT. Translation gives CASSQGLAGGADTQYF. The rearrangement joins TRBV4-1 to TRBJ2-3, with 16 bases that match TRBD2. The CDR3 loop spans 16 amino acids. J lost 4 bases, V lost 3 bases, and 1 base had no gene match. Per the germline V gene, CDR1 is MGHRA and CDR2 is YSYEKL.